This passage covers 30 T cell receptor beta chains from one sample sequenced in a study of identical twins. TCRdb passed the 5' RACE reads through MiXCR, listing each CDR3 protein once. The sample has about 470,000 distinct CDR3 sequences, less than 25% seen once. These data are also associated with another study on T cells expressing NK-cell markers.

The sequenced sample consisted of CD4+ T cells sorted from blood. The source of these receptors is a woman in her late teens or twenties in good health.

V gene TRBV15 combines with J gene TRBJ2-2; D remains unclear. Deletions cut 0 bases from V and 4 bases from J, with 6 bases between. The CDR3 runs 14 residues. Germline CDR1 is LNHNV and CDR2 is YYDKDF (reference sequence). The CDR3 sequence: CATSREKVTGELFF. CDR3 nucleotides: TGTGCCACCAGCAGAGAGAAAGTCACCGGGGAGCTGTTTTTT.

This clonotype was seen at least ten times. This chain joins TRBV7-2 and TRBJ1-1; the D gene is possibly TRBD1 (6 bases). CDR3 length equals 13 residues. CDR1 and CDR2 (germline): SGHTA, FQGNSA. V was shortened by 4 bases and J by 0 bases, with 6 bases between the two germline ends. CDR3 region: CASSWTVNTEAFF. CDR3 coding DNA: TGTGCCAGCAGCTGGACAGTGAACACTGAAGCTTTCTTT.

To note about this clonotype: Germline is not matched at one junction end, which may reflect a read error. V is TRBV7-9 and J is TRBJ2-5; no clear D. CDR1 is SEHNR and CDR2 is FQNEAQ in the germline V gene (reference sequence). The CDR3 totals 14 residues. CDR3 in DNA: TGTGCCAGCAGCGTAAGACTGGGTCTAGAGGCCCAGTACTTC. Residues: CASSVRLGLEAQYF.

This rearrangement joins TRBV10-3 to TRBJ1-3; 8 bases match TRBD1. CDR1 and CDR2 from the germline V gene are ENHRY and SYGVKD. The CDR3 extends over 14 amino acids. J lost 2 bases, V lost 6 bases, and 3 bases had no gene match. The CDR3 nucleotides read TGTGCCATCAGCGGACAGGGCGCTGGAAACACCATATATTTT. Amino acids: CAISGQGAGNTIYF.

The CDR3 is CASSELADKNIQYF. CDR3 nucleotide sequence: TGCGCCAGCAGTGAACTAGCGGACAAAAACATTCAGTACTTC. This sequence joins TRBV10-2 and TRBJ2-4; the match to TRBD2 covers 8 bases. V dropped 3 bases and J dropped 3; count of bases not matched to a gene: 1. Germline loops: CDR1 WSHSY, CDR2 SAAADI. The CDR3 runs to 14 residues.

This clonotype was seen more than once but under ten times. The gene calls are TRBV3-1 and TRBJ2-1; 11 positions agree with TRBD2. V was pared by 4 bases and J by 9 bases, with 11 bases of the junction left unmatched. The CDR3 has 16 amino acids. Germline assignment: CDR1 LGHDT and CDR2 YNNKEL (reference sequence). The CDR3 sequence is CASSPRAVAGGGEQFF. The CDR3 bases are TGTGCCAGCAGCCCAAGGGCGGTAGCGGGAGGGGGTGAGCAGTTCTTC.

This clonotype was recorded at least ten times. The CDR3 region has the DNA TGCAGCGCCTGGACTAGCGGACAAGAGACCCAGTACTTC. It is translated as CSAWTSGQETQYF. V and J are TRBV29-1 and TRBJ2-5, with TRBD2 matching over 10 bases. Germline V gives CDR1 SQVTM, CDR2 ANQGSEA. Unmatched junction bases numbered 4, after V lost 7 bases and J lost 2 bases. The CDR3 totals 13 residues.

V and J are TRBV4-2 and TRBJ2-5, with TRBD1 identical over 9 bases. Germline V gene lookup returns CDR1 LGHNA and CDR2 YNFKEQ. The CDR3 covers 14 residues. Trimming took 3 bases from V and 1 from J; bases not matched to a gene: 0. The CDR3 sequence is CASSQDRGQETQYF. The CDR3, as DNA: TGTGCCAGCAGCCAGGACAGGGGCCAAGAGACCCAGTACTTC.

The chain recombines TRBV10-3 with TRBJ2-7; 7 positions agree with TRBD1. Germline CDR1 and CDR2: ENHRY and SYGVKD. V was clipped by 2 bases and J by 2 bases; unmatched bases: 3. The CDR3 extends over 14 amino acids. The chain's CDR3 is CAISERQGAYEQYF. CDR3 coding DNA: TGTGCCATCAGTGAGCGACAGGGAGCCTACGAGCAGTACTTC.

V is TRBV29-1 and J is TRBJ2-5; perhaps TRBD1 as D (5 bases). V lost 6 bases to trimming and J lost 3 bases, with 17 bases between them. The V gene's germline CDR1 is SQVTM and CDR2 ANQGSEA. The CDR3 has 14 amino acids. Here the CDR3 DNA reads TGCAGCGTCTCTGCAGGGTACCGAAAAGAGACCCAGTACTTC. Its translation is CSVSAGYRKETQYF.

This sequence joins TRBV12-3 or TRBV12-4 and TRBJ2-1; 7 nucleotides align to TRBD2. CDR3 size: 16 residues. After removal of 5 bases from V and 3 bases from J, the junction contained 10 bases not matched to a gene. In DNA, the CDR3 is TGTGCCAGCAGTCCAGGGAGAATAGCGGGCTACAATGAGCAGTTCTTC. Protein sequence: CASSPGRIAGYNEQFF.

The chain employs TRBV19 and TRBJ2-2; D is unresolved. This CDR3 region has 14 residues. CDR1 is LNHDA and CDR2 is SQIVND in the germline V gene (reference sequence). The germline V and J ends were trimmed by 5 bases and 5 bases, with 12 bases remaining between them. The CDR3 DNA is TGTGCCAGTAGTGGCCGCAGTTGGACCGGGGAGCTGTTTTTT. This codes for CASSGRSWTGELFF.

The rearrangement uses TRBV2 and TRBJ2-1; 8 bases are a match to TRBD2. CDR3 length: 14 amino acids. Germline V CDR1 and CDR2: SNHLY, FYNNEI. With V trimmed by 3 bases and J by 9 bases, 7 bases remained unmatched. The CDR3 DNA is TGTGCCAGCAGTGAGGCGGGGGGCCGGTCTGAGCAGTTCTTC. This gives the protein CASSEAGGRSEQFF. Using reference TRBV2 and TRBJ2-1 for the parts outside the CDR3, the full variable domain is EPEVTQTPSHQVTQMGQEVILRCVPISNHLYFYWYRQILGQKVEFLVSFYNNEISEKSEIFDDQFSVERPDGSNFTLKIRSTKLEDSAMYFCASSEAGGRSEQFFGPGTRLTVL.

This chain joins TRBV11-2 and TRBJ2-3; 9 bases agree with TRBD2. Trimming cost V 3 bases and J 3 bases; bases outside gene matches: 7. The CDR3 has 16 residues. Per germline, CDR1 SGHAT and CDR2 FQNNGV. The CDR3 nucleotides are TGTGCCAGCAGCTTGCTAGCGGGATTGGTGACAGATACGCAGTATTTT. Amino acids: CASSLLAGLVTDTQYF.

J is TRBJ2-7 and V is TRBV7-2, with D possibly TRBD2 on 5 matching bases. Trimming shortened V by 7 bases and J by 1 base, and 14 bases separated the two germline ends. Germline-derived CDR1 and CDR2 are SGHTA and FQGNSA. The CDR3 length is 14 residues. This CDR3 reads CASTPTGGSYEQYF. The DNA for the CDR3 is TGTGCCAGCACCCCAACGGGCGGGTCCTACGAGCAGTACTTC.

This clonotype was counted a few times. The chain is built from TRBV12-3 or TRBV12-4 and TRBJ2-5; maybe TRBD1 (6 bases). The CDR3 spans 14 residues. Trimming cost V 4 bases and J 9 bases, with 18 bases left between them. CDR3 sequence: CASSSTGSPSAQYF. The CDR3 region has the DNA TGTGCCAGCAGTTCCACAGGGTCCCCGTCGGCCCAGTACTTC.

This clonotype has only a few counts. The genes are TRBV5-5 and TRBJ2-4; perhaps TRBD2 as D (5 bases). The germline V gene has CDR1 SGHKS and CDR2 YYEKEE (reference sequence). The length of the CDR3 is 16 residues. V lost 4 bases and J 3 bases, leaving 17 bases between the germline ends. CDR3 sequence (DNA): TGTGCCAGCAGCCCCGTTGAGGGCTGGGGCAAAAACATTCAGTACTTC. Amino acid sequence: CASSPVEGWGKNIQYF. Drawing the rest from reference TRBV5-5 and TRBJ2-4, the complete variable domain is DAGVTQSPTHLIKTRGQQVTLRCSPISGHKSVSWYQQVLGQGPQFIFQYYEKEERGRGNFPDRFSARQFPNYSSELNVNALLLGDSALYLCASSPVEGWGKNIQYFGAGTRLSVL.

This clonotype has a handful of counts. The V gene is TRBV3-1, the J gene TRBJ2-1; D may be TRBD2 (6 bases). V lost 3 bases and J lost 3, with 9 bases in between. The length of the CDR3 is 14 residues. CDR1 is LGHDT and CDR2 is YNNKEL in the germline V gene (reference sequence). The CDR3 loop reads CASSHGGIYNEQFF. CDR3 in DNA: TGTGCCAGCAGCCACGGCGGGATCTACAATGAGCAGTTCTTC.

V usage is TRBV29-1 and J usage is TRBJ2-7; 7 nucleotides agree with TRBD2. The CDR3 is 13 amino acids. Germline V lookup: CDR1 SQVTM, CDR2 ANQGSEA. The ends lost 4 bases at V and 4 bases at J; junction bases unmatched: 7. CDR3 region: CSVGAGEIYEQYF. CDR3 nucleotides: TGCAGCGTTGGGGCGGGAGAAATATACGAGCAGTACTTC.

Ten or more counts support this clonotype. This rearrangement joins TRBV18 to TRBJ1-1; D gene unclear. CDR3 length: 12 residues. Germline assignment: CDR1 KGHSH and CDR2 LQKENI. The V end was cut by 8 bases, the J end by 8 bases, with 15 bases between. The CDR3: CASSPRTGEAFF. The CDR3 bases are TGTGCCAGCAGTCCCCGGACGGGCGAAGCTTTCTTT.

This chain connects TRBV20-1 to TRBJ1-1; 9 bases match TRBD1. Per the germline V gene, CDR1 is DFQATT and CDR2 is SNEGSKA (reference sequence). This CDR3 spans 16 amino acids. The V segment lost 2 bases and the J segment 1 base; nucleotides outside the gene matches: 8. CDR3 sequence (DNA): TGCAGTGCTAGACGGGTCGACAGGGGGGCGAACACTGAAGCTTTCTTT. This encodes CSARRVDRGANTEAFF.

CDR3 protein: CASSLIAVQYF. CDR3 DNA: TGTGCCAGCAGTTTAATAGCAGTACAGTACTTC. The V gene is TRBV12-3 or TRBV12-4, the J gene TRBJ2-7, with D unresolved. V lost 2 bases to trimming and J lost 10 bases, with 9 bases between them. The CDR3 loop spans 11 amino acids.

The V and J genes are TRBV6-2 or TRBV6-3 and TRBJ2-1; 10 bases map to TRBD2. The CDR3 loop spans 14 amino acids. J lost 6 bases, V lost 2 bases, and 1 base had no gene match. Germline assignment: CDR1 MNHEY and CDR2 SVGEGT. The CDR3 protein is CASSYRTSGNEQFF. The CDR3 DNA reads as TGTGCCAGCAGTTACCGGACTAGCGGCAATGAGCAGTTCTTC.

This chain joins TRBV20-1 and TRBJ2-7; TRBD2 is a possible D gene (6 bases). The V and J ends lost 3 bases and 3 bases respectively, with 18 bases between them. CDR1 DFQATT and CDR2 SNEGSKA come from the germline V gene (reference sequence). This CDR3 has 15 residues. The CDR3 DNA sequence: TGCAGTGCTAGGCCCCCCAGCTACGGGAGCTACGAGCAGTACTTC. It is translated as CSARPPSYGSYEQYF.

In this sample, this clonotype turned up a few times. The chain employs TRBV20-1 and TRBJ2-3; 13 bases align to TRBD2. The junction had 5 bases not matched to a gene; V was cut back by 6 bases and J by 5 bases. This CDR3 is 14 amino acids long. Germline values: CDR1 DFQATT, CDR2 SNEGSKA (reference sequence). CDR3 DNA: TGCAGTGCCAGCCGACTAGCGGGAGGAGATACGCAGTATTTT. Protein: CSASRLAGGDTQYF.

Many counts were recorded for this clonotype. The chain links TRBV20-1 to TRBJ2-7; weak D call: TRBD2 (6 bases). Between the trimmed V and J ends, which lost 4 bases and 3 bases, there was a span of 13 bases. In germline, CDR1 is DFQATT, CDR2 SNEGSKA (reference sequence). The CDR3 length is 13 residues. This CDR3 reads CSAKASALYEQYF. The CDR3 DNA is TGCAGTGCTAAGGCTAGCGCCCTCTACGAGCAGTACTTC.

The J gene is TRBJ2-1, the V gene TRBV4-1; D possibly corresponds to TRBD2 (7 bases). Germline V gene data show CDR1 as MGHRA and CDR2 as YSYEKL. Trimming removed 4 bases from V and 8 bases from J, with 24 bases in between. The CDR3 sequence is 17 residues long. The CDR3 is CASSRTAGTTPGDEQFF. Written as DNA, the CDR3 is TGCGCCAGCAGCCGCACCGCAGGGACTACGCCAGGGGATGAGCAGTTCTTC.

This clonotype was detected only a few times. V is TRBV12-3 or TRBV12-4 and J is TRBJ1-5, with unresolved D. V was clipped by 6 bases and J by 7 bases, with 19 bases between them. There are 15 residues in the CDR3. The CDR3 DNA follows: TGTGCCAGCAGACTTGGGTTACTGGGCCAGCAGCCCCAGCATTTT. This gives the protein CASRLGLLGQQPQHF.

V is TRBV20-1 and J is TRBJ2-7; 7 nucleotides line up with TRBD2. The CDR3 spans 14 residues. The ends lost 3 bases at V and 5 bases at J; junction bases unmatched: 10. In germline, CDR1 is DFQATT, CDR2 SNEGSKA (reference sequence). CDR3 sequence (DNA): TGCAGTGCTAGCCGGGGAGCGGGGATCAACGAGCAGTACTTC. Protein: CSASRGAGINEQYF.

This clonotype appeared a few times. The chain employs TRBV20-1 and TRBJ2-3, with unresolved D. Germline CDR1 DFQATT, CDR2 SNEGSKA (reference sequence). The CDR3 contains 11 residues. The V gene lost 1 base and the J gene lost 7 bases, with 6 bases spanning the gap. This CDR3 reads CSARVANTQYF. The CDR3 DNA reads TGCAGTGCTAGAGTGGCCAATACGCAGTATTTT.